This T cell receptor (beta chain) was obtained from a study of shared clonotypes between healthy human individuals. Germline V gives CDR1 MDHEN, CDR2 SYDVKM. The CDR3 is 12 amino acids. Trimming left V 6 bases short and J 5 bases short, with 10 bases between. Data came from immunoSEQ multiplex PCR; TCRdb stores just in-frame clones and leaves some out. Found here are about 460,000 clones, about 74% of them singletons; the top ten hold 12%. The material sequenced was PBMCs. This clonotype was sampled from a woman aged 40 to 50 in good health. Some clones in this sample may be carry-over from other donors' samples. The gene calls are TRBV28 and TRBJ2-5; D perhaps matches TRBD2 (6 bases). The CDR3 region has the DNA TGTGCCAGCAGCTCTCGGGGGGAGACCCAGTACTTC. The encoded protein is CASSSRGETQYF.